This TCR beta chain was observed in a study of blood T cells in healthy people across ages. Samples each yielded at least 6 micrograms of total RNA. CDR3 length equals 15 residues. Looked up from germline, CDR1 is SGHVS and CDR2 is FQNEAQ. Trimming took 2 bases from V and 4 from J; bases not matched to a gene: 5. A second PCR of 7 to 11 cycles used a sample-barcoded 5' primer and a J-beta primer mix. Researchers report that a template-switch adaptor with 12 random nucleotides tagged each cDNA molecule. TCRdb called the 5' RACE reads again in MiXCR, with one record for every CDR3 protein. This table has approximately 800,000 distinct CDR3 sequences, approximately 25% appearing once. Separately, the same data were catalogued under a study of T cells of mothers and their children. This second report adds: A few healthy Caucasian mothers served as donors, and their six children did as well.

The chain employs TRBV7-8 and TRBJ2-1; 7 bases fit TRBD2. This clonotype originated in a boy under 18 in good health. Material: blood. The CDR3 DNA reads TGTGCCAGCAGCTTATTCTGGCGGGAGTACAATGAGCAGTTCTTC. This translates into CASSLFWREYNEQFF.